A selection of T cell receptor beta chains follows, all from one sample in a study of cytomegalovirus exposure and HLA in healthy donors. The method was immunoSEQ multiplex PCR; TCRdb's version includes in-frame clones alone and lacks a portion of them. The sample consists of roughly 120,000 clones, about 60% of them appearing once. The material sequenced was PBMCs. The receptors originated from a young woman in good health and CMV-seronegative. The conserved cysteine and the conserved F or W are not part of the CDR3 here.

CDR3: ASSLLASTDTQY
J: TRBJ2-3
V: TRBV5-5

CDR3: ASSLSTGGFLGEKLF
J: TRBJ1-4
V: TRBV5-5

CDR3: ASGLGQEVQY
J: TRBJ2-7
V: TRBV5-6

CDR3: SVTGQAGTMNTEAF
J: TRBJ1-1
V: TRBV29-1

CDR3: ASSSGTGGGNEQF
J: TRBJ2-1
V: TRBV5-4

CDR3: ASSSDKYSNQPQH
J: TRBJ1-5
V: TRBV6-5

CDR3: ASSPGKGQISNQPQH
J: TRBJ1-5
V: TRBV18

CDR3: ASSLVVQTSRETQY
J: TRBJ2-5
V: TRBV5-6

CDR3: ASTGTGGFHEQY
J: .
V: TRBV19

CDR3: ASSEEHEEYGYT
J: TRBJ1-2
V: TRBV6-1

CDR3: ASSLGTGGDEQY
J: TRBJ2-7
V: TRBV5-4

CDR3: ASSFSGTGISGYT
J: TRBJ1-2
V: TRBV9

CDR3: AWSQASGTDTQY
J: TRBJ2-3
V: TRBV30

CDR3: TSSQDAGPNTGELF
J: TRBJ2-2
V: TRBV1

CDR3: AWSLQFYGYT
J: TRBJ1-2
V: TRBV30

CDR3: ASSYSMGHTEAF
J: TRBJ1-1
V: TRBV6-5

CDR3: ASSEALWLADNNEQF
J: TRBJ2-1
V: TRBV6-1

CDR3: ASSPGGSNQPQH
J: TRBJ1-5
V: TRBV27

CDR3: ASSPGGGNEKLF
J: TRBJ1-4
V: TRBV5-4

CDR3: ASSFNTVQETQY
J: TRBJ2-5
V: TRBV7-8

CDR3: ASSPRVTTYNEQF
J: TRBJ2-1
V: TRBV27

CDR3: ASSPTGEAYNEQF
J: TRBJ2-1
V: TRBV28

CDR3: ASSPQLNYGYT
J: TRBJ1-2
V: TRBV27

CDR3: ASSPEGLAATDTQY
J: TRBJ2-3
V: TRBV7-7

CDR3: ASSSQGQGNTEAF
J: TRBJ1-1
V: TRBV7-9

CDR3: ASSETSAQETQY
J: TRBJ2-5
V: TRBV6-1

CDR3: ASTTGGRNTEAF
J: TRBJ1-1
V: TRBV5-1

CDR3: ASSQGWGEAGELF
J: TRBJ2-2
V: TRBV4-1

CDR3: ASSPTGTSDTDTQY
J: TRBJ2-3
V: TRBV4-1

CDR3: ASSLQGSTDTQY
J: TRBJ2-3
V: TRBV7-9

CDR3: ASSLRASGGPDTQY
J: TRBJ2-3
V: TRBV7-3

CDR3: ASNPTGSSYEQY
J: TRBJ2-7
V: TRBV5-8

CDR3: STRTSGRGSNEQF
J: TRBJ2-1
V: TRBV29-1

CDR3: ASSLVGSQGNGYT
J: TRBJ1-2
V: TRBV7-2

CDR3: ASSWGGVPYGYT
J: TRBJ1-2
V: TRBV28

CDR3: ASSEVEAREKLF
J: TRBJ1-4
V: TRBV6-1

CDR3: ASSFGAGGAGQPQH
J: TRBJ1-5
V: TRBV18

CDR3: ASSLVSRGGSYEQY
J: .
V: TRBV7-2

CDR3: ASSLKTGVISGANVLT
J: TRBJ2-6
V: TRBV7-2

CDR3: ASSRRDSPYEQY
J: TRBJ2-7
V: TRBV27